There are many counts of the clone carrying this T cell receptor (beta chain). These data originate in a study of T cells in Graves' hyperthyroidism and ophthalmopathy. Trimming left V 0 bases short and J 0 bases short, with 6 bases between. CDR3 size: 15 residues. Germline V gene lookup returns CDR1 MNHEY and CDR2 SVGAGI. TCR beta CDR3 regions were amplified from RNA. The primer set for the first-round RT-PCR of the TCR CDR3 was HTBI. MiXCR, run by TCRdb on the multiplex PCR reads, gives a single entry per CDR3 protein. Of roughly 100,000 distinct CDR3 sequences in the sample, 35% to 50% are singletons; the top ten hold about 10%.

The TCR comes from a woman under 40 with Graves' hyperthyroidism. The sample comprised peripheral blood or thyroid tissue (not recorded which). This chain links TRBV6-5 with TRBJ1-3; a possible D gene is TRBD1 (5 bases). In nucleotides, the CDR3 is TGTGCCAGCAGTTACTCAACAGGCTCTGGAAACACCATATATTTT. Translating it yields CASSYSTGSGNTIYF.